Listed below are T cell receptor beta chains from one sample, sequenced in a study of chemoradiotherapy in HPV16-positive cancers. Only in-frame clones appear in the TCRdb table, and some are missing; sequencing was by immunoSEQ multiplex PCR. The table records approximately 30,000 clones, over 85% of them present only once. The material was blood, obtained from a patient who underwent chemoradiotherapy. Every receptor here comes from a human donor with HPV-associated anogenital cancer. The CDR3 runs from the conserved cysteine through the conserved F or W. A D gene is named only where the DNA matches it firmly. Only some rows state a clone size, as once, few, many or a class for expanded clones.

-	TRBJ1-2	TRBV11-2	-	TGTGCCAGCAGCTTATACGGGGGTGGCTACACCTTC	CASSLYGGGYTF
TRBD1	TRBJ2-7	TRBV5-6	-	TGTGCCAGCAGCTTGGTGGGACAGGGCTACGAGCAGTACTTC	CASSLVGQGYEQYF
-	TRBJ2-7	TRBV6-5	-	TGTGCCAGCAGTTACTCGAAGGGACAAGCCTACGAGCAGTACTTC	CASSYSKGQAYEQYF
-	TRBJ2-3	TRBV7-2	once	TGTGCCAGCAGCTCTCTCCTCGATCGCGAAACGCAGTATTTT	CASSSLLDRETQYF
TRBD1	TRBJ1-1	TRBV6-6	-	TGTGCCAGCAGTTACTCGGGGACAGGGGGCACTGAAGCTTTCTTT	CASSYSGTGGTEAFF
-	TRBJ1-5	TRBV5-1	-	TGCGCCAGCAGCTTTCACAGAGATCAGCCCCAGCATTTT	CASSFHRDQPQHF
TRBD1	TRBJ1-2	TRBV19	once	TGTGCCAGTACCAGGGGGGGAGGCTATGGCTACACCTTC	CASTRGGGYGYTF
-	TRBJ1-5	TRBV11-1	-	TGTGCCAGCAGCCTGGACAGCAGCAATCAGCCCCAGCATTTT	CASSLDSSNQPQHF
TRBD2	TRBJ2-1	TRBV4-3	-	TGCGCCAGCAGCAAAGGGGACGGGAGGAATTACAATGAGCAGTTCTTC	CASSKGDGRNYNEQFF
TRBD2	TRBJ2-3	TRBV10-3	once	TGTGCCATCAGTGAACGGACTAGCGGGATTAGAACAGATACGCAGTATTTT	CAISERTSGIRTDTQYF
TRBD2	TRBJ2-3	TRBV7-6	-	TGTGCCAGCAGCCCCCGCACTAGCGGGGCGTCCACAGATACGCAGTATTTT	CASSPRTSGASTDTQYF
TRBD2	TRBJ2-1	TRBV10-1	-	TGCGCCAGCAGTGGTAGCGGGAGCTCCTACAATGAGCAGTTCTTC	CASSGSGSSYNEQFF
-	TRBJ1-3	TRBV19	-	TGTGCCAGTAACGGCGGGGGAGGAAACACCATATATTTT	CASNGGGGNTIYF
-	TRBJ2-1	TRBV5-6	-	TGTGCCAGCAGCTTGGAAATTAGTCGTGAGCAGTTCTTC	CASSLEISREQFF
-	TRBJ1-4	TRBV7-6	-	TGTGCCAGCAGCCGGACAGCCCGTACTGAAAAACTGTTTTTT	CASSRTARTEKLFF
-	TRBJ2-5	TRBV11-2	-	TGTGCCAGCAGACCCCTTGGCAGACAAGAGACCCAGTACTTC	CASRPLGRQETQYF
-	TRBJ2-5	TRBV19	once	TGTGCCAGTAGTAGGCCGGGGGAGACCCAGTACTTC	CASSRPGETQYF
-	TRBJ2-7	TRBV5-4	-	TGTGCCAGCAGCCAAGACAGCTACGAGCAGTACTTC	CASSQDSYEQYF
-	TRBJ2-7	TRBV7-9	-	TGTGCCAGCAGCTTAACCCAGCAGTCCTACGAGCAGTACTTC	CASSLTQQSYEQYF
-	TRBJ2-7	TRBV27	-	TGTGCCAGCAGTTTAATCTCAGGGAATGAGCAGTACTTC	CASSLISGNEQYF
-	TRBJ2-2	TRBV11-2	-	TGTGCCAGCAGCTGGGCGCGGGGAGAGCCGCCCGGGGAGCTGTTTTTT	CASSWARGEPPGELFF
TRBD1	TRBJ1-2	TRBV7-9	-	TGTGCCAGCAGCCCGCCGGGACAGGGCTATGGCTACACCTTC	CASSPPGQGYGYTF
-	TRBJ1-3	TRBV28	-	TGTGCCAGCAGTTTATACTCTGGAAACACCATATATTTT	CASSLYSGNTIYF
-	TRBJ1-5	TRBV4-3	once	TGCGCCAGCAGCCAAGATTGGGGCAGGGATAGCAATCAGCCCCAGCATTTT	CASSQDWGRDSNQPQHF
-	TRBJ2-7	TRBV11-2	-	TGTGCCAGCAGCTTAATGTCTGCATTGGGGTTTACCCGCTACGAGCAGTACTTC	CASSLMSALGFTRYEQYF
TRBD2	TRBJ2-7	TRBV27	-	TGTGCCAGCAGTTCGGGGACTAGCGGGAGAGAGCAGTACTTC	CASSSGTSGREQYF
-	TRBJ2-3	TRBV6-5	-	TGTGCCAGCAGTTACTTGGGGGCCGACACAGATACGCAGTATTTT	CASSYLGADTDTQYF
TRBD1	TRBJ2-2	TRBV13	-	TGTGCCAGCAGCCACAACGAGGGGGCGAGGACCGGGGAGCTGTTTTTT	CASSHNEGARTGELFF
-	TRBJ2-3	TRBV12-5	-	TGTGCTAGTGTTGGGGCTACGGTGACAGATACGCAGTATTTT	CASVGATVTDTQYF
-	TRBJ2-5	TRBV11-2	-	TGTGCCAGCAGCTTCGAGGGAGATGGAGAGACCCAGTACTTC	CASSFEGDGETQYF
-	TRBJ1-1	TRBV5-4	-	TGTGCCAGCAGCTTGAGGAGGGAGATGGGTACTGAAGCTTTCTTT	CASSLRREMGTEAFF
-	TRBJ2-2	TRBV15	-	TGTGCCACCAGCAGGGCGGGGAACTCCGGGGAGCTGTTTTTT	CATSRAGNSGELFF
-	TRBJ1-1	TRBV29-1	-	TGCAGCGTTGAAGAGACTGGAGCTGAAGCTTTCTTT	CSVEETGAEAFF
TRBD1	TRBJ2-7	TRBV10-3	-	TGTGCCACCAGACGGGACAGCGGAAGCGAGCAGTACTTC	CATRRDSGSEQYF
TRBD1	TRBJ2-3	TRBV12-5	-	TGTGCTAGTGGTTTGGGGGACAGGGTTAGCACAGATACGCAGTATTTT	CASGLGDRVSTDTQYF
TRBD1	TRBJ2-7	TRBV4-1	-	TGCGCCAGCAGCCAAAGAGGACAGGGGGCCTACGAGCAGTACTTC	CASSQRGQGAYEQYF
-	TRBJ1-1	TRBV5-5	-	TGTGCCAGCAGCTCGGCTGGGGGGGAGACTGAAGCTTTCTTT	CASSSAGGETEAFF
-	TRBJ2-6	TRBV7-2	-	TGTGCCAGCGGCCGAGATTCTGGGGCCAACGTCCTGACTTTC	CASGRDSGANVLTF